Presented here are 14 T cell receptor beta chains from one specimen sequenced in a study of cytomegalovirus exposure and HLA in healthy donors. The assay was immunoSEQ multiplex PCR, and TCRdb's table has in-frame clones only and misses some. This sample has over 150,000 clones, with more than 65% found just once. Sequenced: PBMCs. Receptors were obtained from a young woman in good health and CMV-seropositive.

A single count supports this clone. V and J are TRBV5-1 and TRBJ2-2; weak D call: TRBD1 (6 bases). CDR1 is SGHRS and CDR2 is YFSETQ in the germline V gene. V was trimmed by 5 bases and J by 4 bases, leaving 15 bases between them. The CDR3 is 15 residues long. The CDR3 coding sequence is TGCGCCAGCAGTGGGGGCACCCCGAGCACCGGGGAGCTGTTTTTT. Its protein is CASSGGTPSTGELFF.

The rearrangement joins TRBV6-5 to TRBJ1-2; 9 bases map to TRBD1. The V gene end was trimmed by 2 bases and the J gene end by 4 bases; junction bases not matched to a gene: 5. The CDR3 is made up of 15 amino acids. The germline CDR1 and CDR2 sequences are MNHEY and SVGAGI. The CDR3 coding sequence is TGTGCCAGCAGTTACGCCGGGACAGGGATCTATGGCTACACCTTC. Protein sequence: CASSYAGTGIYGYTF.

The CDR3 region has the DNA TGTGCCATCAGTGAGAGGGGACAGGGAAGAAACACCGGGGAGCTGTTTTTT. It encodes CAISERGQGRNTGELFF. The chain combines TRBV10-3 with TRBJ2-2; 9 bases map to TRBD1. This CDR3 is built from 17 residues. CDR1 is ENHRY, CDR2 SYGVKD, per germline. J was trimmed by 2 bases and V by 2 bases; bases with no gene match: 6.

The rearrangement joins TRBV6-5 to TRBJ1-3; D not certain. The CDR3 runs 14 residues. Per the germline V gene, CDR1 is MNHEY and CDR2 is SVGAGI. Trimming pared 6 bases from V and 0 bases from J, leaving 9 bases between. CDR3: CASSSHSSGNTIYF. DNA for the CDR3: TGTGCCAGCAGCTCGCACTCCTCTGGAAACACCATATATTTT.

V gene TRBV2 combines with J gene TRBJ1-1; D unclear. The V end was cut by 4 bases, the J end by 0 bases, with 12 bases between. There are 15 residues in the CDR3. In germline, CDR1 is SNHLY, CDR2 FYNNEI. The CDR3 nucleotides are TGTGCCAGCAGTGGAGGGCACGGGATGAACACTGAAGCTTTCTTT. This translates into CASSGGHGMNTEAFF.

CDR3 residues: CASSFRGARTDTQYF. DNA for the CDR3: TGCGCCAGCAGCTTTCGGGGGGCCCGCACAGATACGCAGTATTTT. The chain combines TRBV5-1 with TRBJ2-3, with a possible D match to TRBD2 (7 bases). This CDR3 is built from 15 residues. Deletions cut 2 bases from V and 1 base from J, with 11 bases between. The germline V gene encodes CDR1 SGHRS and CDR2 YFSETQ. The full variable domain, rest sourced from reference TRBV5-1 and TRBJ2-3, is KAGVTQTPRYLIKTRGQQVTLSCSPISGHRSVSWYQQTPGQGLQFLFEYFSETQRNKGNFPGRFSGRQFSNSRSEMNVSTLELGDSALYLCASSFRGARTDTQYFGPGTRLTVL.

The chain carries TRBV7-3 and TRBJ2-3; 8 bases match TRBD2. This CDR3 region has 15 residues. After removal of 2 bases from V and 0 bases from J, the junction contained 1 base not matched to a gene. Germline V gene data show CDR1 as SGHTA and CDR2 as FQGTGA. CDR3: CASSLAGGSTDTQYF. DNA of the CDR3: TGTGCCAGCAGCTTAGCGGGGGGTAGCACAGATACGCAGTATTTT.

CDR3 region: CASSYPQGYEQYF. CDR3 DNA sequence: TGTGCCAGCAGCTACCCTCAGGGGTACGAGCAGTACTTC. This rearrangement joins TRBV5-8 to TRBJ2-7, with D perhaps matching TRBD1 (6 bases). Trimming pared 3 bases from V and 4 bases from J, leaving 11 bases between. This CDR3 is built from 13 residues. Per the germline V gene, CDR1 is SGHTS and CDR2 is YDEGEE.

J is TRBJ1-2 and V is TRBV9; TRBD1 is a possible D gene (5 bases). Trimming left V 0 bases short and J 4 bases short, with 13 bases between. The CDR3 sequence is 15 residues long. Germline V lookup: CDR1 SGDLS, CDR2 YYNGEE. CDR3 DNA: TGTGCCAGCAGCGTAGATCCAACAGGCTTCTATGGCTACACCTTC. Translated, it gives CASSVDPTGFYGYTF.

CDR3 sequence: CASSILSSGNTIYF. CDR3 bases: TGTGCCAGTAGTATTCTGAGCTCTGGAAACACCATATATTTT. The V gene is TRBV19, the J gene TRBJ1-3; no definite D call. Germline V gene lookup returns CDR1 LNHDA and CDR2 SQIVND (reference sequence). The CDR3 is 14 residues long. Trimming shortened V by 3 bases and J by 0 bases, and 6 bases separated the two germline ends.

In this sample, this clone turned up many times. The J gene is TRBJ2-2, the V gene TRBV7-6; 9 nucleotides align to TRBD2. The V gene end was trimmed by 4 bases and the J gene end by 3 bases; junction bases not matched to a gene: 12. Germline V lookup: CDR1 SGHVS, CDR2 FNYEAQ. The CDR3 contains 18 residues. CDR3 residues: CASSSTGITSGYTGELFF. The CDR3 DNA follows: TGTGCCAGCAGCTCGACAGGGATTACTAGCGGGTACACCGGGGAGCTGTTTTTT.

The chain links TRBV10-3 to TRBJ1-6; no reliable D call. This CDR3 region has 14 residues. Trimming took off 11 bases at V and 7 bases at J, with 18 bases between the two ends. CDR1 and CDR2 (germline): ENHRY, SYGVKD. The CDR3 reads CAVAEELGNSPLHF. For the CDR3, the DNA is TGTGCCGTCGCCGAGGAGCTCGGGAATTCACCCCTCCACTTT.

This chain connects TRBV7-8 to TRBJ1-2; D remains unclear. V lost 5 bases and J lost 4, with 11 bases in between. The length of the CDR3 is 13 residues. Germline-derived CDR1 and CDR2 are SGHVS and FQNEAQ. CDR3 bases: TGTGCCAGCAGCGTAAGCGGACTCTATGGCTACACCTTC. It yields the protein CASSVSGLYGYTF.

The rearrangement uses TRBV19 and TRBJ2-2; TRBD1 matches at 9 bases. This CDR3 spans 15 amino acids. The V and J ends lost 8 bases and 2 bases, in that order; junction bases with no gene match: 6. CDR1 is LNHDA, CDR2 SQIVND, per germline (reference sequence). CDR3 protein: CASQRTGANTGELFF. The CDR3 DNA follows: TGTGCCAGTCAGAGGACAGGGGCTAACACCGGGGAGCTGTTTTTT.